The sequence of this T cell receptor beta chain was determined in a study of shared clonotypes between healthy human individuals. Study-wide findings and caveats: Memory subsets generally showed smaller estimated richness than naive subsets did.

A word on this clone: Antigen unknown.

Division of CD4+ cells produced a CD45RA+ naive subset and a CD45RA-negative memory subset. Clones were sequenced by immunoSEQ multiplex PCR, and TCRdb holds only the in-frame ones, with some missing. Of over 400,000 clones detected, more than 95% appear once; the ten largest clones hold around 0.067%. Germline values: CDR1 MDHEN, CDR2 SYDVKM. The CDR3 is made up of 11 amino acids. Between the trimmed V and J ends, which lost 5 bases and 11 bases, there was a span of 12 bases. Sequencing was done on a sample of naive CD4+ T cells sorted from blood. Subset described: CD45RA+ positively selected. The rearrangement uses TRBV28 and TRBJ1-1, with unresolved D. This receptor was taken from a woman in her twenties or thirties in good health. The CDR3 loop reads CASSGPPRAFF. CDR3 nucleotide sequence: TGTGCCAGCAGTGGTCCCCCTCGGGCTTTCTTT.